The 28 T cell receptor beta chains presented below share a single source sample, sequenced in a study of OX40 agonist ivuxolimab in advanced cancers. TCRdb's table, derived via immunoSEQ multiplex PCR, lists solely in-frame clones and lacks some. Of roughly 60,000 clones listed, 85% were seen once; the top ten hold about 4%. The sequenced sample was CD4+ or CD8+ T cells sorted from blood, obtained in a trial of the OX40 agonist ivuxolimab. All receptors derive from an adult with an advanced solid tumor such as melanoma, head and neck, liver or kidney cancer.

This clone has a handful of counts. The rearrangement links TRBV11-2 to TRBJ2-2, with a tentative D call TRBD1 (6 bases). CDR3 length equals 13 residues. The germline V gene encodes CDR1 SGHAT and CDR2 FQNNGV. The V gene lost 5 bases and the J gene lost 5 bases, with 9 bases spanning the gap. CDR3 in DNA: TGTGCCAGCAGCGGACAGCTTACCGGGGAGCTGTTTTTT. Amino acids: CASSGQLTGELFF.

The gene calls are TRBV2 and TRBJ2-7; tentatively, D is TRBD2 (7 bases). The germline V and J ends were trimmed by 10 bases and 5 bases, with 21 bases remaining between them. Germline V lookup: CDR1 SNHLY, CDR2 FYNNEI. The CDR3 has 14 residues. The CDR3 reads CANTVRGAKHEQYF. In nucleotides, the CDR3 is TGTGCCAACACTGTTCGGGGGGCTAAGCACGAGCAGTACTTC.

The gene calls are TRBV29-1 and TRBJ2-6; D might be TRBD1 or TRBD2, each matching 5 bases. CDR1 and CDR2 (germline): SQVTM, ANQGSEA. V was clipped by 5 bases and J by 4 bases, with 21 bases between them. The CDR3 spans 17 residues. CDR3 coding DNA: TGCAGCGTTTACGGGACGGACCTAGGCGGGGGGGCCAACGTCCTGACTTTC. The encoded protein is CSVYGTDLGGGANVLTF. Using reference TRBV29-1 and TRBJ2-6 for the parts outside the CDR3, the full variable domain is SAVISQKPSRDICQRGTSLTIQCQVDSQVTMMFWYRQQPGQSLTLIATANQGSEATYESGFVIDKFPISRPNLTFSTLTVSNMSPEDSSIYLCSVYGTDLGGGANVLTFGAGSRLTVL.

The rearrangement joins TRBV28 to TRBJ1-1, with TRBD1 matching over 9 bases. In germline, CDR1 is MDHEN, CDR2 SYDVKM. The CDR3 is made up of 15 amino acids. After removal of 5 bases from V and 3 bases from J, the junction contained 7 bases not matched to a gene. CDR3 in amino acids: CASSTSGQGHTEAFF. For the CDR3, the DNA is TGTGCCAGCAGTACATCGGGACAGGGCCACACTGAAGCTTTCTTT. Looking up the rest from reference TRBV28 and TRBJ1-1 gives the full variable domain: DVKVTQSSRYLVKRTGEKVFLECVQDMDHENMFWYRQDPGLGLRLIYFSYDVKMKEKGDIPEGYSVSREKKERFSLILESASTNQTSMYLCASSTSGQGHTEAFFGQGTRLTVV.

The chain employs TRBV10-3 and TRBJ1-6; maybe TRBD1 (5 bases). Germline CDR1 is ENHRY and CDR2 is SYGVKD. CDR3 size: 14 residues. V was trimmed by 2 bases and J by 6 bases, leaving 8 bases between them. The CDR3 loop is CAISEQGGNSPLHF. CDR3 bases: TGTGCCATCAGTGAGCAGGGTGGTAATTCACCCCTCCACTTT.

This clone was observed at least ten times. The rearrangement joins TRBV10-1 to TRBJ2-7; maybe TRBD1 (5 bases). The CDR3 loop spans 12 amino acids. The germline CDR1 and CDR2 sequences are WNHNN and SYGVQD (reference sequence). V lost 3 bases and J lost 5, with 8 bases in between. CDR3 DNA sequence: TGCGCCAGCAGTGACAGGGTGGACGAGCAGTACTTC. Amino acid sequence: CASSDRVDEQYF.

The genes are TRBV4-1 and TRBJ2-3; D is ambiguous. The CDR3 is 14 residues long. V shed 0 bases and J shed 7 bases, with 11 bases lying between them. Germline-derived CDR1 and CDR2 are MGHRA and YSYEKL. CDR3 DNA: TGCGCCAGCAGCCAAGATCTTTTAGGGAATACGCAGTATTTT. Its protein product is CASSQDLLGNTQYF.

The V gene is TRBV7-9, the J gene TRBJ2-5, with unresolved D. The assigned J gene may be wrong: the sequence end matches TRBJ2-7 better. The V gene's germline CDR1 is SEHNR and CDR2 FQNEAQ (reference sequence). This CDR3 contains 12 residues. CDR3 in amino acids: CASSLGTYEQYF. The CDR3 DNA sequence: TGTGCCAGCAGCTTAGGTACCTACGAGCAGTACTTC.

This chain links TRBV9 with TRBJ2-1, with 7 bases aligning to TRBD2. The J segment lost 0 bases and the V segment lost 2 bases, leaving 5 bases of the junction unmatched. The length of the CDR3 is 16 residues. Germline V gene data show CDR1 as SGDLS and CDR2 as YYNGEE. The DNA of the CDR3 is TGTGCCAGCAGCGTCGGTCCGGGAGGCTCCTACAATGAGCAGTTCTTC. Its translation is CASSVGPGGSYNEQFF.

The rearrangement links TRBV25-1 to TRBJ2-7; a weak D match, TRBD2 (6 bases). This CDR3 contains 13 residues. Germline CDR1 and CDR2: MGHDK and SYGVNS. V was clipped by 3 bases and J by 3 bases, with 9 bases between them. CDR3 DNA: TGTGCCAGCAGTGACCGGGGGTTCTACGAGCAGTACTTC. This gives the protein CASSDRGFYEQYF.

The chain couples TRBV5-4 to TRBJ2-2; 8 bases are shared with TRBD1. The CDR3 covers 15 residues. Germline V lookup: CDR1 SGHNT, CDR2 YYREEE (reference sequence). The trim removed 3 bases at V and 6 bases at J, leaving 7 bases unmatched. CDR3 coding DNA: TGTGCCAGCAGCTCGACCGACAGGGGCGCCGGGGAGCTGTTTTTT. This translates into CASSSTDRGAGELFF. Together with reference TRBV5-4 and TRBJ2-2, the CDR3 gives the full variable domain: ETGVTQSPTHLIKTRGQQVTLRCSSQSGHNTVSWYQQALGQGPQFIFQYYREEENGRGNFPPRFSGLQFPNYSSELNVNALELDDSALYLCASSSTDRGAGELFFGEGSRLTVL.

CDR3 loop: CASSLGGETEAFF. CDR3 nucleotide sequence: TGTGCCAGCAGCTTAGGAGGGGAGACTGAAGCTTTCTTT. This chain joins TRBV7-8 and TRBJ1-1; perhaps TRBD1 as D (5 bases). The germline gives CDR1 SGHVS, CDR2 FQNEAQ. Trimming cost V 1 base and J 5 bases, with 8 bases left between them. The CDR3 consists of 13 residues.

J is TRBJ2-7 and V is TRBV6-5; 11 bases line up with TRBD2. Germline CDR1 MNHEY, CDR2 SVGAGI. This CDR3 region has 15 residues. V lost 6 bases to trimming and J lost 3 bases; unmatched junction nucleotides: 7. The DNA for the CDR3 is TGTGCCAGCAGGACCGGGACTAGCGGACTCTACGAGCAGTACTTC. It translates to CASRTGTSGLYEQYF.

The rearrangement links TRBV30 to TRBJ2-3; 9 positions agree with TRBD1. This CDR3 is 15 amino acids long. Germline V gene lookup returns CDR1 GTSNPN and CDR2 SVGIG (reference sequence). The ends lost 5 bases at V and 6 bases at J; junction bases unmatched: 12. CDR3 amino acids: CAWGDHTGGRDTQYF. The CDR3 DNA reads TGTGCCTGGGGGGACCACACAGGGGGCAGGGATACGCAGTATTTT.

The rearrangement links TRBV11-1 to TRBJ2-7; maybe TRBD1 (5 bases). The ends were cut back, 3 bases at V and 3 bases at J, with 15 bases in the middle. CDR3 length: 15 amino acids. Per germline, CDR1 SGHAT and CDR2 FQDESV (reference sequence). In DNA form, the CDR3 reads TGTGCCAGCAGCTTTGGCAGGACACTTGACTACGAGCAGTACTTC. It translates to CASSFGRTLDYEQYF.

The V call is TRBV27, the J call TRBJ1-2; D possibly corresponds to TRBD1 (5 bases). CDR1 and CDR2 (germline): MNHEY, SMNVEV (reference sequence). V was shortened by 4 bases and J by 5 bases, with 14 bases between the two germline ends. This CDR3 spans 14 amino acids. CDR3 in DNA: TGTGCCAGCAGTTCCCGGGACGGCAGATATGGCTACACCTTC. It yields the protein CASSSRDGRYGYTF.

The CDR3 nucleotides are TGTGCCACCAGCAGAGATCCGACTAGCGGTGGTCGAGATACGCAGTATTTT. Translating gives CATSRDPTSGGRDTQYF. The V and J genes are TRBV15 and TRBJ2-3, with TRBD2 identical over 9 bases. V lost 0 bases to trimming and J lost 5 bases; unmatched junction nucleotides: 9. This CDR3 spans 17 amino acids. The V gene's germline CDR1 is LNHNV and CDR2 YYDKDF (reference sequence).

In DNA form, the CDR3 reads TGTGCCAGCACCCTGAGCGGGCTACCAAACAATGAGCAGTTCTTC. It yields the protein CASTLSGLPNNEQFF. V gene TRBV6-5 combines with J gene TRBJ2-1; D may be TRBD2 (6 bases). The germline gives CDR1 MNHEY, CDR2 SVGAGI. The CDR3 spans 15 residues. V was cut by 7 bases and J by 5 bases, with 18 bases left in between.

The chain links TRBV5-4 to TRBJ1-4, with D perhaps matching TRBD1 (5 bases). Per the germline V gene, CDR1 is SGHNT and CDR2 is YYREEE (reference sequence). This CDR3 region has 14 residues. Trimming took off 1 base at V and 8 bases at J, with 12 bases between the two ends. CDR3 region: CASSLRGGGEKLFF. CDR3 nucleotides: TGTGCCAGCAGCTTGCGGGGGGGTGGAGAAAAACTGTTTTTT. Using reference TRBV5-4 and TRBJ1-4 for the parts outside the CDR3, the full variable domain is ETGVTQSPTHLIKTRGQQVTLRCSSQSGHNTVSWYQQALGQGPQFIFQYYREEENGRGNFPPRFSGLQFPNYSSELNVNALELDDSALYLCASSLRGGGEKLFFGSGTQLSVL.

V is TRBV5-1 and J is TRBJ1-1; D might be TRBD1 (5 bases). Germline assignment: CDR1 SGHRS and CDR2 YFSETQ. The V and J ends lost 1 base and 0 bases respectively, with 7 bases between them. The CDR3 covers 14 residues. In nucleotides, the CDR3 is TGCGCCAGCAGCTTGCCAGGGTTGAACACTGAAGCTTTCTTT. It yields the protein CASSLPGLNTEAFF.

The J gene is TRBJ2-7, the V gene TRBV2; D possibly uses TRBD1 or TRBD2 (5 bases each). The V end lost 4 bases, the J end lost 6 bases, and 10 bases lay between the germline ends. Germline V CDR1 and CDR2: SNHLY, FYNNEI. This CDR3 is built from 12 residues. This CDR3 reads CASSVTGREQYF. The DNA for the CDR3 is TGTGCCAGCAGTGTGACGGGGCGCGAGCAGTACTTC.

The chain recombines TRBV5-6 with TRBJ1-5, with 8 bases that match TRBD1. V lost 4 bases to trimming and J lost 2 bases; unmatched junction nucleotides: 8. Germline-derived CDR1 and CDR2 are SGHDT and YYEEEE. This CDR3 is built from 16 residues. The CDR3: CASSGGTGGGNQPQHF. The CDR3 nucleotides read TGTGCCAGCAGCGGTGGTACAGGGGGGGGCAATCAGCCCCAGCATTTT.

This clone was counted a single time. The chain uses TRBV6-5 and TRBJ2-7, with D tentatively TRBD1 (6 bases). This CDR3 has 13 amino acids. The germline V gene encodes CDR1 MNHEY and CDR2 SVGAGI. Trimming stripped 6 bases from V and 6 bases from J, with 15 bases between. The CDR3 coding sequence is TGTGCCAGCAGACACAGGGAATCCCGCGAGCAGTACTTC. Its translation: CASRHRESREQYF.

The chain carries TRBV19 and TRBJ2-1; TRBD2 matches at 11 bases. The V and J ends lost 8 bases and 4 bases, in that order; junction bases with no gene match: 1. Germline assignment: CDR1 LNHDA and CDR2 SQIVND (reference sequence). This CDR3 has 13 amino acids. DNA of the CDR3: TGTGCCAGTCGGACTAGCGGGTACAATGAGCAGTTCTTC. This codes for CASRTSGYNEQFF. Supplemented by reference TRBV19 and TRBJ2-1, the full variable domain reads DGGITQSPKYLFRKEGQNVTLSCEQNLNHDAMYWYRQDPGQGLRLIYYSQIVNDFQKGDIAEGYSVSREKKESFPLTVTSAQKNPTAFYLCASRTSGYNEQFFGPGTRLTVL.

For the CDR3, the DNA is TGTGCCACTAGAGGGGGGACTGAAGCTTTCTTT. Translated, it gives CATRGGTEAFF. V gene TRBV2 combines with J gene TRBJ1-1; possibly TRBD1 for D (6 bases). V shed 10 bases and J shed 5 bases, with 11 bases lying between them. Germline CDR1 reads SNHLY; CDR2 reads FYNNEI. The CDR3 has 11 residues.

The chain links TRBV5-1 to TRBJ1-1; TRBD1 aligns across 8 bases. The CDR3 covers 15 residues. The germline V gene encodes CDR1 SGHRS and CDR2 YFSETQ. V was pared by 0 bases and J by 6 bases, with 7 bases of the junction left unmatched. The CDR3 region is CASSLEAGGIAEAFF. In nucleotides, the CDR3 is TGCGCCAGCAGCTTGGAGGCAGGGGGCATAGCTGAAGCTTTCTTT.

This chain joins TRBV9 and TRBJ1-3; the D gene is possibly TRBD1 (5 bases). V lost 4 bases, J lost 0 bases, and 17 bases lay in between. The germline gives CDR1 SGDLS, CDR2 YYNGEE. The CDR3 length is 17 residues. The CDR3 sequence is CASSSGIPGPSGNTIYF. The CDR3 DNA is TGTGCCAGCAGCTCCGGGATTCCAGGGCCCTCTGGAAACACCATATATTTT.

The rearrangement uses TRBV6-4 and TRBJ2-1; D is uncertain. Trimming took off 4 bases at V and 6 bases at J, with 4 bases between the two ends. CDR1 is MRHNA and CDR2 is SNTAGT in the germline V gene. The CDR3 is 11 amino acids. CDR3 sequence: CASSGGNEQFF. CDR3 in DNA: TGTGCCAGCAGTGGGGGCAATGAGCAGTTCTTC.